This T cell receptor (beta chain) was sequenced for a study of shared clonotypes between healthy human individuals. Clones were sequenced by immunoSEQ multiplex PCR, and TCRdb holds only the in-frame ones, with some missing. The data show roughly 2 million clones, 90% to 96% seen once. CDR1 and CDR2 (germline): SNHLY, FYNNEI. Trimming took off 6 bases at V and 3 bases at J, with 9 bases between the two ends. This CDR3 has 12 amino acids. Points on this clone: Other DNA sequences from this sample encode an identical CDR3 as well.

The chain is built from TRBV2 and TRBJ2-7, with a possible D match to TRBD2 (6 bases). The TCR was taken from a man aged 18-30 years in good health. Sequencing was done on a sample of naive CD4+ T cells sorted from blood. Noted subset: CD45RA+ positively selected. The CDR3: CASSPTSYEQYF. The DNA for the CDR3 is TGTGCCAGCAGCCCGACTAGCTACGAGCAGTACTTC.